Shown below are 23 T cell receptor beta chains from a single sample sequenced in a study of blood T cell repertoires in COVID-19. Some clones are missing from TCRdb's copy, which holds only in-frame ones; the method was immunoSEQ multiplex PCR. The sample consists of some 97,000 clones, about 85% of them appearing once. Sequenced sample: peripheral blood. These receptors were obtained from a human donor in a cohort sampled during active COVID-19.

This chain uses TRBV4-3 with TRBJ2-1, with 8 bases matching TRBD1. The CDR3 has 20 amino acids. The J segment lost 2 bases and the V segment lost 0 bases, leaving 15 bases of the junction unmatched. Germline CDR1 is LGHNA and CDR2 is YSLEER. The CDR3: CASSQEAETGVIRTYNEQFF. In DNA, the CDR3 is TGCGCCAGCAGCCAAGAAGCCGAGACAGGGGTTATTCGTACCTACAATGAGCAGTTCTTC.

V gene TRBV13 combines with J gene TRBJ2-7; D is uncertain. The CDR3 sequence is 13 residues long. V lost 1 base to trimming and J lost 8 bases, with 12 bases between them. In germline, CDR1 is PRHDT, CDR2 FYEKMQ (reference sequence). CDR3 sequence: CASSLAGFTQQYF. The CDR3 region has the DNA TGTGCCAGCAGCTTAGCAGGCTTTACTCAGCAGTACTTC.

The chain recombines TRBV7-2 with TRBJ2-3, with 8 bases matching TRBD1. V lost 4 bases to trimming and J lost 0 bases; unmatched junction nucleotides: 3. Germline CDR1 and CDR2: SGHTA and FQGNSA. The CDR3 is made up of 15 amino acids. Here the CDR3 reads CASSWTGPSTDTQYF. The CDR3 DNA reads TGTGCCAGCAGCTGGACAGGGCCCAGCACAGATACGCAGTATTTT.

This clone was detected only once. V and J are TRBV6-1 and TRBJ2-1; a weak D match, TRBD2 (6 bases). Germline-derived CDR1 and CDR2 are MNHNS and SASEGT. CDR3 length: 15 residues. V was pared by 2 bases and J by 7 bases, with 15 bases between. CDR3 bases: TGTGCCAGCAGTGAATGGGGCCGAGGAGGGAATGAGCAGTTCTTC. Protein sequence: CASSEWGRGGNEQFF.

CDR3 sequence reads: CASSPWRQGANEQFF. The CDR3 DNA sequence: TGTGCCAGCTCACCATGGAGACAGGGAGCAAATGAGCAGTTCTTC. The genes are TRBV18 and TRBJ2-1; 7 bases align to TRBD1. The CDR3 runs 15 residues. The V and J ends lost 2 bases and 7 bases, in that order; junction bases with no gene match: 8. CDR1 is KGHSH and CDR2 is LQKENI in the germline V gene.

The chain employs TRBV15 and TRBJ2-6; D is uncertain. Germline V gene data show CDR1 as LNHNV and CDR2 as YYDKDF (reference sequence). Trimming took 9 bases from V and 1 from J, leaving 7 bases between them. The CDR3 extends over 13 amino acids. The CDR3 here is CATEKSGANVLTF. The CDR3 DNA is TGTGCCACGGAGAAATCTGGGGCCAACGTCCTGACTTTC.

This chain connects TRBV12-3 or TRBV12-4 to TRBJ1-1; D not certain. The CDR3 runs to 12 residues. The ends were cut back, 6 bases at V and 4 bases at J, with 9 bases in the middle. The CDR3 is CASRKFGTEAFF. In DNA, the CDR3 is TGTGCCAGCAGGAAGTTCGGCACTGAAGCTTTCTTT.

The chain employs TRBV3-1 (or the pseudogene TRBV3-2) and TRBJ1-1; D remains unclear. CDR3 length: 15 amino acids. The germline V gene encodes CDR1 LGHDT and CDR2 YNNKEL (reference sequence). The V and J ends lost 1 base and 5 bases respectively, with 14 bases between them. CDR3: CASSQGSRGWTEAFF. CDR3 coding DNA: TGTGCCAGCAGCCAAGGGTCTAGAGGGTGGACTGAAGCTTTCTTT.

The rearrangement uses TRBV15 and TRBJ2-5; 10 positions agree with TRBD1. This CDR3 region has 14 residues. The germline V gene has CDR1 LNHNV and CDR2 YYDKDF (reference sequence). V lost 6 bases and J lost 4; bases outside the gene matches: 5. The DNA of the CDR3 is TGTGCCACCAGACGGACAGGGGGTAGAGAGACCCAGTACTTC. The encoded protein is CATRRTGGRETQYF.

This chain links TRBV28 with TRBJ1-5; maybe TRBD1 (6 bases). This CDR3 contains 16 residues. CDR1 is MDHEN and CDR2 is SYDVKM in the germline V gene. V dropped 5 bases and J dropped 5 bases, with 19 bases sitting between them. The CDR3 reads CASSPLGGASHQPQHF. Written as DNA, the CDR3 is TGTGCCAGCAGTCCCCTCGGGGGGGCGTCTCATCAGCCCCAGCATTTT.

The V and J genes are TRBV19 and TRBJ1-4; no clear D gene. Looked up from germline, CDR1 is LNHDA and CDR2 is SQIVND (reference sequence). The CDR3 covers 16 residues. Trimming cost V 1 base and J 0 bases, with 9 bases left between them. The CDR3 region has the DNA TGTGCCAGTAGTATAGGAGGGTCGGCAACTAATGAAAAACTGTTTTTT. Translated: CASSIGGSATNEKLFF.

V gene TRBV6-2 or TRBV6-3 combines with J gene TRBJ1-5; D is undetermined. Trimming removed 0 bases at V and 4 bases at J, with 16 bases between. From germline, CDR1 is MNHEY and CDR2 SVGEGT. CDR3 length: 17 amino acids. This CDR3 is CASSYSHSRRGNQPQHF. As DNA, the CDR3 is TGTGCCAGCAGTTACTCCCACTCAAGGAGAGGAAATCAGCCCCAGCATTTT.

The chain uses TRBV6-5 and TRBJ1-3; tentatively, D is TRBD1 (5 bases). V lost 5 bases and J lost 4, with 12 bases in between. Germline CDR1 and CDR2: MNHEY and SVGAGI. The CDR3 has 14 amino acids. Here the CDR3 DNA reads TGTGCCAGCAGTCCCGGGGGAAACGGAAACACCATATATTTT. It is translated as CASSPGGNGNTIYF.

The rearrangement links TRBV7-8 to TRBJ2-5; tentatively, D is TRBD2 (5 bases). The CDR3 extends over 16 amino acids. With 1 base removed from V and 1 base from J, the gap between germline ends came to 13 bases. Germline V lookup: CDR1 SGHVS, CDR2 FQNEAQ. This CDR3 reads CASSLGQRLAQETQYF. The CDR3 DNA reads TGTGCCAGCAGCTTAGGCCAACGCCTAGCCCAAGAGACCCAGTACTTC.

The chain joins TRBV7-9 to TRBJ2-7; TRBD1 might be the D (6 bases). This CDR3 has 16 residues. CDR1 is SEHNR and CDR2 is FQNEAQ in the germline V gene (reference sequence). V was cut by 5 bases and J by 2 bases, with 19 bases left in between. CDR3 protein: CASSAYGGPTTYEQYF. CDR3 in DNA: TGTGCCAGCAGCGCTTATGGGGGCCCAACTACCTACGAGCAGTACTTC.

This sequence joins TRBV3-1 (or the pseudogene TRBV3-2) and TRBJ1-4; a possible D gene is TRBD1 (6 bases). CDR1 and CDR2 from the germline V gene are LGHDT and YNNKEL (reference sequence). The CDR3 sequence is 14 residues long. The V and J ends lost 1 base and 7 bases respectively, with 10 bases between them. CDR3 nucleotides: TGTGCCAGCAGCCAAGTAGGGGGGGGTGAAAAACTGTTTTTT. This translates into CASSQVGGGEKLFF.

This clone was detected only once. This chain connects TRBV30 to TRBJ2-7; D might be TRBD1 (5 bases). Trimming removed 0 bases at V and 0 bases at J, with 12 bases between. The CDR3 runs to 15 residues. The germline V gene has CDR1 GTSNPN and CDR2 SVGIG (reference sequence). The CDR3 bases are TGTGCCTGGAGTGTCGGGTGGGGCGGCTCCTACGAGCAGTACTTC. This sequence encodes CAWSVGWGGSYEQYF.

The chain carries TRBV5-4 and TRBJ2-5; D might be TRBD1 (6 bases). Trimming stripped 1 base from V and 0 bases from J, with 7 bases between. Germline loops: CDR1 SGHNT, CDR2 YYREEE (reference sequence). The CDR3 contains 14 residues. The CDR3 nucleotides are TGTGCCAGCAGCTTGAGGGACAACCAAGAGACCCAGTACTTC. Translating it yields CASSLRDNQETQYF.

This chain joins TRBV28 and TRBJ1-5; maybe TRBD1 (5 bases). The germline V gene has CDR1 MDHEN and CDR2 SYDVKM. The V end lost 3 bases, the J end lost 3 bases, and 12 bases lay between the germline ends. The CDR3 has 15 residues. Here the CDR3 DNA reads TGTGCCAGCAGTTTCGGGGGAAGCGCCAATCAGCCCCAGCATTTT. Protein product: CASSFGGSANQPQHF.

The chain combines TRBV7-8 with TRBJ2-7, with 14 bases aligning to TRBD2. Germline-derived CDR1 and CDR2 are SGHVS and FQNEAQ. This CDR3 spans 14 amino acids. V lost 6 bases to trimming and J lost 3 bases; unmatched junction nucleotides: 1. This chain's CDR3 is CASRGTSGSYEQYF. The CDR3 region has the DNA TGTGCCAGCAGGGGGACTAGCGGGAGCTACGAGCAGTACTTC.

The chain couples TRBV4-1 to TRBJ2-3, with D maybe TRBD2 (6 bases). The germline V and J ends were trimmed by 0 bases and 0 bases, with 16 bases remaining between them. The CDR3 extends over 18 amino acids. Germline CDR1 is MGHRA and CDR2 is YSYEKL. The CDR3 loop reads CASSQESAGNPSTDTQYF. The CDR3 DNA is TGCGCCAGCAGCCAAGAATCGGCGGGAAACCCTAGCACAGATACGCAGTATTTT.

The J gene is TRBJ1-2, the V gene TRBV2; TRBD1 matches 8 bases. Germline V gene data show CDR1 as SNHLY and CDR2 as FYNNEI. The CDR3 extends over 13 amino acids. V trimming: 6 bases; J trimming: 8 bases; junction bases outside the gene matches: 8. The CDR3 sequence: CASRGQGATGYTF. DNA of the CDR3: TGTGCCAGCAGGGGGCAGGGGGCGACCGGCTACACCTTC.

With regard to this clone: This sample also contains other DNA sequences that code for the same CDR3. The DNA of the CDR3 is TGTGCCAGCAGCTTGGACAGTTGGAACACTGAAGCTTTCTTT. It codes for CASSLDSWNTEAFF. The chain joins TRBV5-4 to TRBJ1-1; D gene uncertain. The CDR3 extends over 14 amino acids. V dropped 0 bases and J dropped 1 base, with 7 bases sitting between them. CDR1 and CDR2 (germline): SGHNT, YYREEE (reference sequence).